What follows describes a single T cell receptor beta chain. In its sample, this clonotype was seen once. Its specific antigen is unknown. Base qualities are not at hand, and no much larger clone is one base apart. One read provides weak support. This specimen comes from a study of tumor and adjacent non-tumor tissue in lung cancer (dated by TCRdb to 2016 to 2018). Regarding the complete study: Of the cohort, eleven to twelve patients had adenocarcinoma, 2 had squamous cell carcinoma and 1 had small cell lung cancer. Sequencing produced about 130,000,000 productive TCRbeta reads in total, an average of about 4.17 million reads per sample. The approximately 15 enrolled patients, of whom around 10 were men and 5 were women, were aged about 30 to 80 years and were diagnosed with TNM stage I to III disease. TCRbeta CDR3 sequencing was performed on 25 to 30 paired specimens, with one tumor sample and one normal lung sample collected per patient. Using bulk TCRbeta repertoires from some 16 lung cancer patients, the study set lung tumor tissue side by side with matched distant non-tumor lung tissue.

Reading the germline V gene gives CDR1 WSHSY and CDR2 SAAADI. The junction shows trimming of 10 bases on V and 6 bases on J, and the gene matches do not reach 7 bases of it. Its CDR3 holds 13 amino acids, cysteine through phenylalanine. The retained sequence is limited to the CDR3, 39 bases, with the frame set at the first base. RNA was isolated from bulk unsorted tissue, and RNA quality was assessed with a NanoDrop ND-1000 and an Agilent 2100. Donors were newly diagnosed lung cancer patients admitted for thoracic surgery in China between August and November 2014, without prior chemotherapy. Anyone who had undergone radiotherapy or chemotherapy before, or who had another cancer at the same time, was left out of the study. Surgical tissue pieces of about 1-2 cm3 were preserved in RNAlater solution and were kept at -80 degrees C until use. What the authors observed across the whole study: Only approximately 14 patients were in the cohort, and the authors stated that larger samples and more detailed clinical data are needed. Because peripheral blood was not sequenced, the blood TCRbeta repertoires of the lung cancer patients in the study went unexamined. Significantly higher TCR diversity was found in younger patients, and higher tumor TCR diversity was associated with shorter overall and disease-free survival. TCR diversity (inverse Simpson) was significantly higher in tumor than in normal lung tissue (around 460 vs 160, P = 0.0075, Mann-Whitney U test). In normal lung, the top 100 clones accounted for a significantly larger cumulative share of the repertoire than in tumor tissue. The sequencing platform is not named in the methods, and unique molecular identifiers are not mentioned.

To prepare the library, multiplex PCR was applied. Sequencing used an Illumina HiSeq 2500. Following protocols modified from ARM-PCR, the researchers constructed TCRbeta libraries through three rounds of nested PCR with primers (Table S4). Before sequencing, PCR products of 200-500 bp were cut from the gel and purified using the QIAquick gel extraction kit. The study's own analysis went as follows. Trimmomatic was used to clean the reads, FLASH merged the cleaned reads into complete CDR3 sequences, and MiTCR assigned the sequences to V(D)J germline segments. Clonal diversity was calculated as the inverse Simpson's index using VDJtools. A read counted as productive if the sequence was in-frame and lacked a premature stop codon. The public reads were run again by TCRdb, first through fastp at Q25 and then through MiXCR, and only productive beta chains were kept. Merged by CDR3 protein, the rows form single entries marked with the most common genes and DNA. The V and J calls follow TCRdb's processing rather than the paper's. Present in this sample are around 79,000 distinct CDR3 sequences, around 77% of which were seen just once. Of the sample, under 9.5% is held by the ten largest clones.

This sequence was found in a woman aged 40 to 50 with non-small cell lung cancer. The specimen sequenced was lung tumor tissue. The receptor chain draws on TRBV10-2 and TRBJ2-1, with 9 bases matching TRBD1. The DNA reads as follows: TGCGCCACCTCCGGGACAGGGTCCAATGAGCAGTTCTTC. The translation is CATSGTGSNEQFF.